The rows below give T cell receptor beta chains drawn from one sample of a study of blood T cell repertoires in COVID-19. Generated by immunoSEQ multiplex PCR, the TCRdb table keeps only in-frame clones and is missing some. Of about 310,000 clones listed, 80% to 90% are singletons. What was sequenced was PBMCs or T cells enriched from blood (not recorded which). The receptors originated from a woman aged 18 to 35 who had recovered from COVID-19. CDR3s include the opening cysteine and the closing phenylalanine or tryptophan. Each record gives: J gene, D gene, V gene, clone size, CDR3 protein, CDR3 DNA. A D gene is named only where the DNA matches it firmly. Only part of the rows carry a size: once, few, many, or a class if the clone is expanded.

j_call: TRBJ1-4; d_call: NA; v_call: TRBV11-2; clone_size: NA; cdr3_aa: CASSLVSGQGLFF; cdr3_nt: TGTGCCAGCAGCTTAGTTTCAGGCCAGGGGCTGTTTTTT
j_call: TRBJ1-4; d_call: NA; v_call: TRBV5-1; clone_size: NA; cdr3_aa: CASSPATGAPSTNEKLFF; cdr3_nt: TGCGCCAGCAGCCCTGCGACAGGCGCCCCATCAACTAATGAAAAACTGTTTTTT
j_call: TRBJ1-6; d_call: NA; v_call: TRBV19; clone_size: once; cdr3_aa: CASIAGGDNSPLHF; cdr3_nt: TGTGCCAGTATTGCGGGGGGAGATAATTCACCCCTCCACTTT
j_call: TRBJ2-1; d_call: TRBD2; v_call: TRBV11-2; clone_size: NA; cdr3_aa: CASSLEASGGIEQFF; cdr3_nt: TGTGCCAGCAGCTTAGAGGCTAGCGGGGGGATTGAGCAGTTCTTC
j_call: TRBJ2-3; d_call: TRBD2; v_call: TRBV4-2; clone_size: NA; cdr3_aa: CASSQEWKRGTDTQYF; cdr3_nt: TGTGCCAGCAGCCAAGAATGGAAGCGGGGAACAGATACGCAGTATTTT
j_call: TRBJ1-5; d_call: NA; v_call: TRBV5-8; clone_size: few; cdr3_aa: CASRIRGNQPQHF; cdr3_nt: TGTGCCAGCAGGATCAGGGGCAATCAGCCCCAGCATTTT
j_call: TRBJ2-7; d_call: TRBD2; v_call: TRBV7-9; clone_size: NA; cdr3_aa: CASSSRTSGAYEQYF; cdr3_nt: TGTGCCAGCAGCTCACGGACTAGCGGAGCCTACGAGCAGTACTTC
j_call: TRBJ1-2; d_call: NA; v_call: TRBV9; clone_size: NA; cdr3_aa: CASSPQDSYGYTF; cdr3_nt: TGTGCCAGCAGCCCACAGGACAGCTATGGCTACACCTTC
j_call: TRBJ1-5; d_call: NA; v_call: TRBV28; clone_size: few; cdr3_aa: CASSSDRGYNNQPQHF; cdr3_nt: TGTGCCAGCAGCTCTGATCGAGGTTATAATAATCAGCCCCAGCATTTT
j_call: TRBJ1-4; d_call: NA; v_call: TRBV28; clone_size: NA; cdr3_aa: CASRLSGAGGTNEKLFF; cdr3_nt: TGTGCCAGCCGCTTATCGGGGGCGGGGGGTACTAATGAAAAACTGTTTTTT
j_call: TRBJ2-1; d_call: NA; v_call: TRBV4-2; clone_size: NA; cdr3_aa: CASTQSHSGPKEQFF; cdr3_nt: TGTGCCAGCACCCAGTCTCATAGCGGACCAAAAGAGCAGTTCTTC
j_call: TRBJ2-1; d_call: TRBD1; v_call: TRBV6-5; clone_size: NA; cdr3_aa: CASSHHGDRYNEQFF; cdr3_nt: TGTGCCAGCAGTCACCACGGGGACAGATACAATGAGCAGTTCTTC
j_call: TRBJ2-1; d_call: NA; v_call: TRBV9; clone_size: NA; cdr3_aa: CASSVGGHYNEQFF; cdr3_nt: TGTGCCAGCAGCGTGGGGGGTCACTACAATGAGCAGTTCTTC
j_call: TRBJ1-1; d_call: NA; v_call: TRBV5-1; clone_size: once; cdr3_aa: CASSSRSPNTEAFF; cdr3_nt: TGCGCCAGCAGCTCCAGGTCCCCGAACACTGAAGCTTTCTTT
j_call: TRBJ2-3; d_call: TRBD1; v_call: TRBV9; clone_size: NA; cdr3_aa: CASSVGGQWGDTQYF; cdr3_nt: TGTGCCAGCAGCGTAGGGGGACAGTGGGGAGATACGCAGTATTTT
j_call: TRBJ2-7; d_call: NA; v_call: TRBV11-3; clone_size: NA; cdr3_aa: CASRPTGEEPEQYF; cdr3_nt: TGTGCCAGCAGACCGACGGGGGAGGAACCCGAGCAGTACTTC
j_call: TRBJ1-1; d_call: NA; v_call: TRBV7-9; clone_size: NA; cdr3_aa: CASSRRGNTEAFF; cdr3_nt: TGTGCCAGCAGCAGAAGGGGGAACACTGAAGCTTTCTTT
j_call: TRBJ1-1; d_call: NA; v_call: TRBV5-6; clone_size: NA; cdr3_aa: CASSTPGQGGTEAFF; cdr3_nt: TGTGCCAGCAGCACCCCGGGGCAGGGAGGGACTGAAGCTTTCTTT
j_call: TRBJ2-7; d_call: TRBD1; v_call: TRBV6-2/TRBV6-3; clone_size: NA; cdr3_aa: CASSYARTGGLYEQYF; cdr3_nt: TGTGCCAGCAGTTACGCTAGGACAGGGGGTCTATACGAGCAGTACTTC
j_call: TRBJ1-2; d_call: NA; v_call: TRBV30; clone_size: NA; cdr3_aa: CAWSVHVYGYTF; cdr3_nt: TGTGCCTGGAGTGTACATGTCTATGGCTACACCTTC
j_call: TRBJ2-1; d_call: NA; v_call: TRBV7-2; clone_size: NA; cdr3_aa: CASSLVAGAGNEQFF; cdr3_nt: TGTGCCAGCAGCTTAGTAGCAGGGGCGGGCAATGAGCAGTTCTTC
j_call: TRBJ1-1; d_call: NA; v_call: TRBV6-1; clone_size: NA; cdr3_aa: CASSVAYGGYATEAFF; cdr3_nt: TGTGCCAGCAGTGTGGCGTATGGGGGGTACGCCACTGAAGCTTTCTTT
j_call: TRBJ1-4; d_call: TRBD1; v_call: TRBV14; clone_size: NA; cdr3_aa: CASSQLIQGGEKLFF; cdr3_nt: TGTGCCAGCAGCCAACTGATACAGGGGGGTGAAAAACTGTTTTTT
j_call: TRBJ1-2; d_call: NA; v_call: TRBV27; clone_size: NA; cdr3_aa: CASSLRSGFYGYTF; cdr3_nt: TGTGCCAGCAGCCTCCGGTCGGGGTTCTATGGCTACACCTTC
j_call: TRBJ2-7; d_call: NA; v_call: TRBV5-4; clone_size: NA; cdr3_aa: CASSSGGQEFYEQYF; cdr3_nt: TGTGCCAGCAGCTCGGGGGGACAGGAGTTCTACGAGCAGTACTTC
j_call: TRBJ2-1; d_call: NA; v_call: TRBV3-1/TRBV3-2; clone_size: NA; cdr3_aa: CASSQDSLYNEQFF; cdr3_nt: TGTGCCAGCAGCCAAGATAGTTTGTACAATGAGCAGTTCTTC
j_call: TRBJ2-1; d_call: TRBD2; v_call: TRBV27; clone_size: NA; cdr3_aa: CASSSHKAGGANWDNEQFF; cdr3_nt: TGTGCCAGCAGTTCTCATAAAGCGGGAGGCGCTAATTGGGACAATGAGCAGTTCTTC
j_call: TRBJ2-1; d_call: TRBD2; v_call: TRBV11-2; clone_size: many; cdr3_aa: CASSLPSPGGNEQFF; cdr3_nt: TGTGCCAGCAGCTTGCCCTCGCCGGGGGGGAATGAGCAGTTCTTC
j_call: TRBJ2-7; d_call: NA; v_call: TRBV7-2; clone_size: NA; cdr3_aa: CASSLVGQSSYEQYF; cdr3_nt: TGTGCCAGCAGCTTAGTTGGACAGTCCTCCTACGAGCAGTACTTC
j_call: TRBJ1-5; d_call: NA; v_call: TRBV2; clone_size: NA; cdr3_aa: CASSEERFSNQPQHF; cdr3_nt: TGTGCCAGCAGTGAAGAGAGGTTCAGCAATCAGCCCCAGCATTTT
j_call: TRBJ1-4; d_call: NA; v_call: TRBV19; clone_size: NA; cdr3_aa: CATVSTNEKLFF; cdr3_nt: TGTGCCACCGTATCAACTAATGAAAAACTGTTTTTT
j_call: TRBJ2-7; d_call: NA; v_call: TRBV19; clone_size: NA; cdr3_aa: CATQTGTPYEQYF; cdr3_nt: TGTGCCACACAGACAGGCACTCCCTACGAGCAGTACTTC
j_call: TRBJ1-2; d_call: NA; v_call: TRBV15; clone_size: once; cdr3_aa: CATSTSTGPWGGYTF; cdr3_nt: TGTGCCACCAGCACATCGACGGGCCCGTGGGGCGGCTACACCTTC
j_call: TRBJ1-2; d_call: NA; v_call: TRBV28; clone_size: once; cdr3_aa: CASTPRESFYGYTF; cdr3_nt: TGTGCCAGCACCCCGCGGGAGTCGTTTTATGGCTACACCTTC
j_call: TRBJ2-5; d_call: TRBD2; v_call: TRBV4-3; clone_size: NA; cdr3_aa: CASSQIAGGQETQYF; cdr3_nt: TGCGCCAGCAGCCAAATAGCGGGGGGGCAGGAGACCCAGTACTTC